The present TCR beta chain was sequenced within a study of blood T cells in healthy people across ages. The V gene's germline CDR1 is SQVTM and CDR2 ANQGSEA. V was trimmed by 2 bases and J by 0 bases, leaving 5 bases between them. The CDR3 consists of 13 residues. Primed by a sample-barcoded 5' primer and a J-beta primer mix, a second PCR proceeded for about 6 to 11 cycles. From the 5' RACE reads, TCRdb called clonotypes with MiXCR, one entry per CDR3 protein. The data hold about 1,000,000 distinct CDR3 sequences, with 35% to 55% observed a single time. V and J are TRBV29-1 and TRBJ2-1; D not resolved. The clonotype was recovered from a woman in her fifties or sixties in good health. The source material was blood. Written as DNA, the CDR3 is TGCAGCGTTGAACTTTCCTCCTACAATGAGCAGTTCTTC. Protein product: CSVELSSYNEQFF.